This is a list of T cell receptor beta chains from one sample in a study of blood T cell repertoires in COVID-19. TCRdb's table, derived via immunoSEQ multiplex PCR, lists solely in-frame clones and lacks some. The table shows under 350,000 clones, with more than 75% occurring only once. Input material: PBMCs or T cells enriched from blood (not recorded which). The receptors originated from a woman between 18 and 29 years old who had recovered from COVID-19. CDR3s leave out the opening cysteine and the closing phenylalanine or tryptophan. Fields, in order: CDR3 length, V gene, J gene, D gene, CDR3 protein. D genes are given only for firm matches.

>13|TRBV24-1|TRBJ2-7|TRBD1
ATSDSGTGVYEQY
>12|TRBV14|TRBJ2-7|-
ASSPGLSRGEQY
>12|TRBV27|TRBJ1-1|-
ASSWLGGGTEAF
>15|TRBV2|TRBJ1-1|TRBD1
ASSRSQGPEKNTEAF
>13|TRBV15|TRBJ2-3|TRBD1
ATSRGTGGADTQY
>14|TRBV9|TRBJ2-1|-
ASSVARISSYNEQF
>10|TRBV10-2|TRBJ1-1|-
ATKQGSTEAF
>14|TRBV16|TRBJ2-1|TRBD2
ASRQLLAGVTNEQF
>13|TRBV10-3|TRBJ2-7|TRBD1
AASGQGTLTYEQY
>13|TRBV4-1|TRBJ2-4|TRBD2
ASSQRQRTSDIQY
>10|TRBV29-1|TRBJ2-7|TRBD2
SVGTSGYEQY
>13|TRBV7-8|TRBJ2-2|TRBD2
ADTSGRAGTGELF
>11|TRBV7-9|TRBJ1-2|-
ASSLSRGSGYT
>16|TRBV4-1|TRBJ2-1|TRBD1
ASSHPIKGARSYNEQF
>13|TRBV7-8|TRBJ2-7|-
ASSLLRGLEYEQY
>12|TRBV5-1|TRBJ1-1|-
ASSLEKGLTEAF
>13|TRBV5-4|TRBJ2-1|-
ASSLAGGPVNEQF
>12|TRBV2|TRBJ1-2|-
ASREQDFDYGYT
>10|TRBV30|TRBJ1-2|-
AWSRELYGYT
>12|TRBV6-5|TRBJ2-3|TRBD2
ASWAAGGTFTQY
>13|TRBV2|TRBJ1-2|TRBD1
ASTRRPGQVYGYT
>13|TRBV6-1|TRBJ2-7|-
ASSVDRGGVDEQY
>16|TRBV6-2/TRBV6-3|TRBJ1-5|-
ASSYHRQVGFSNQPQH
>13|TRBV30|TRBJ2-3|TRBD2
AWSVRRESTDTQY
>13|TRBV11-2|TRBJ2-3|-
ASSPPVAVTDTQY
>13|TRBV9|TRBJ1-1|-
ASSVLQGPNTEAF
>14|TRBV7-2|TRBJ2-4|TRBD1
ASSSTGGFAKNIQY
>13|TRBV9|TRBJ1-6|TRBD1
ASSVGTGRNSPLH
>11|TRBV27|TRBJ1-5|TRBD1
ASSVGTDQPQH
>13|TRBV19|TRBJ1-5|-
ASSIDKGERQPQH
>12|TRBV7-9|TRBJ2-1|TRBD2
ASSLSGGANEQF
>15|TRBV9|TRBJ2-1|TRBD2
ASSVDPGTSESTEQF
>16|TRBV11-2|TRBJ2-4|TRBD1
ASSSRQGERFLKNIQY
>12|TRBV19|TRBJ2-7|TRBD1
ASSVRDRSYEQY
>12|TRBV19|TRBJ1-1|TRBD1
ASSTHRGGTEAF
>10|TRBV28|TRBJ2-4|-
ASSLGQGLQY
>19|TRBV24-1|TRBJ2-1|-
ATSDPRRLGLATNLKNEQF
>12|TRBV2|TRBJ1-1|-
ASSEAPFRGDAF
>11|TRBV11-3|TRBJ1-1|-
ASSRTRNTEAF
>12|TRBV6-6|TRBJ2-1|TRBD2
ASAGGFTYNEQF
>17|TRBV28|TRBJ2-7|-
ASSLIYNRDGWSSYEQY
>15|TRBV4-1|TRBJ2-5|TRBD2
ASSQEGTSGVSETQY
>14|TRBV5-1|TRBJ1-3|TRBD1
ASSLGQGATGNTIY
>10|TRBV20-1|TRBJ2-1|-
SASSPYNEQF
>10|TRBV7-9|TRBJ1-4|-
ASSLGLEKLF
>15|TRBV6-2/TRBV6-3|TRBJ2-1|TRBD2
ASSYSMGLAGVNEQF
>11|TRBV28|TRBJ1-5|-
ASSFGGYQPQH
>16|TRBV7-8|TRBJ2-4|TRBD2
ASSLRMAGGRVKNIQY
>10|TRBV5-6|TRBJ2-2|-
ASSFGTGELF
>13|TRBV11-1|TRBJ2-7|TRBD2
ASSKLREGPYEQY
>12|TRBV11-3|TRBJ2-3|-
ASSPRGGWDTQY
>15|TRBV28|TRBJ2-2|TRBD2
ASSFTSGLGNTGELF
>11|TRBV11-1|TRBJ1-2|TRBD1
ASSADRGGGYT
>14|TRBV28|TRBJ1-2|TRBD1
ASSFPRGIQGYGYT
>16|TRBV15|TRBJ1-4|-
ATSRDLPDESTNEKLF
>15|TRBV28|TRBJ2-2|TRBD1
ASSFLGRGRLSGELF
>14|TRBV5-1|TRBJ2-5|-
ASSLAPTRYLGTQY
>11|TRBV12-3/TRBV12-4|TRBJ2-2|-
ASSRGATGELF
>13|TRBV5-4|TRBJ1-6|TRBD1
ASSSRQGANSPLH